One T cell receptor (beta chain) is described in this entry. Its antigen is currently not known. One base away there is no much larger clone; base qualities are not given. Peripheral blood CD8+ and CD4+ T cells from healthy donors, Susac syndrome patients and multiple sclerosis patients were profiled by high-throughput TCR beta sequencing. The multiple sclerosis controls were treatment-naive patients who had stable or active relapsing-remitting disease and met the revised McDonald criteria. CD8+ TEMRA cells were enriched by FACS, while bulk CD8+ and CD4+ T cells were purified by magnetic negative isolation. Blood was drawn into EDTA tubes, processed within 24 hours, and PBMCs were isolated by density gradient centrifugation. PBMCs intended for TCR sequencing were cryopreserved in liquid nitrogen and thawed later in a water bath at 37 degrees C. The sorted or isolated CD4+, CD8+ and CD8+ TEMRA cells reached a purity of at least 90%.

These data originate in a study of CD8 T cells in Susac syndrome (dated by TCRdb to the late 2010s). Concerning the study at large: Whether CD8+ T cell activation and differentiation in Susac syndrome was antigen driven was tested using repertoire sequencing. Here is what the overall study found, with its caveats: The number of individuals in the TCR sequencing and HLA analysis was recognized as being relatively small.

RNA was extracted using the RNeasy kit, and roughly 0.5 to 1 ug of the RNA was reverse transcribed with random hexamers. TCR beta CDR3 regions were amplified with the immunoSEQ multiplex PCR assay covering 54 Vbeta and 13 Jbeta segments. PCR amplification bias was corrected using a synthetic template baseline for primer optimization and computational correction. The paper's processing steps were these. Reads were annotated to V, D and J genes according to IMGT and were analyzed with immunoSEQ Analyzer, with only productive sequences retained. Clonality was computed as one minus Shannon entropy normalized by log2 of the number of productive unique sequences. Public and private clones were assessed among the 100 most prevalent clones of each patient and control. Clones were defined as Susac-specific when absent from the healthy and MS cohorts, from roughly 1,100 published viral clones and from other ImmuneACCESS disease sequences. Through fastp at Q25 and MiXCR, TCRdb rebuilt clones from the public reads, retaining in-frame beta chains. Rows merge per CDR3 protein into single entries with the most common DNA and genes. These V and J calls are TCRdb output, not the study's own analysis. Here the sample has around 200,000 distinct CDR3 sequences; 95% occur a single time. The ten largest clones capture 0.082% of the sample.

Cut back by 4 bases and 2 bases, the V and J ends lie 14 bases apart. CDR1 and CDR2, per the germline V gene, are SGHTA and FQGTGA. From cysteine to phenylalanine, the CDR3 is 15 amino acids long. Only the CDR3 region is kept as DNA, spanning 45 bases read in frame from base 1. The source is a human donor with multiple sclerosis. The sequenced material came from CD4+ T cells from PBMCs. Recombination linked TRBV7-3 to TRBJ2-5, with a weak D call of TRBD2 (8 bases match). This receptor has the CDR3 CASSWTGGGQETQYF. The nucleotides are TGTGCCAGCAGCTGGACAGGCGGGGGGCAAGAGACCCAGTACTTC. Extended through the reference TRBV7-3 and TRBJ2-5 proteins, this CDR3 yields the full variable domain: GAGVSQTPSNKVTEKGKYVELRCDPISGHTALYWYRQSLGQGPEFLIYFQGTGAADDSGLPNDRFFAVRPEGSVSTLKIQRTERGDSAVYLCASSWTGGGQETQYFGPGTRLLVL.